These 16 T cell receptor beta chains came from one sample sequenced in a study of blood T cell repertoires in COVID-19. The protocol was immunoSEQ multiplex PCR, while the TCRdb copy is restricted to in-frame clones and leaves out a portion. The profile shows fewer than 450,000 clones, around 90% of them singletons. The sample consisted of PBMCs or T cells enriched from blood (not recorded which). These TCRs come from a man between 18 and 35 years old who had recovered from COVID-19.

This clone has more than one count but fewer than ten. J is TRBJ1-6 and V is TRBV10-2; D uncertain. Deletions cut 0 bases from V and 6 bases from J, with 3 bases between. This CDR3 has 13 residues. Germline-derived CDR1 and CDR2 are WSHSY and SAAADI. This CDR3 reads CASSESSNSPLHF. As DNA, the CDR3 is TGCGCCAGCAGTGAGTCGAGTAATTCACCCCTCCACTTT.

This chain joins TRBV5-1 and TRBJ2-7, with 10 nucleotides matching TRBD2. Germline CDR1 is SGHRS and CDR2 is YFSETQ. This CDR3 contains 15 residues. V lost 3 bases, J lost 5 bases, and 8 bases stayed unmatched. The CDR3, as DNA: TGCGCCAGCAGCTGGAGGACCGGGACTAGCGACGAGCAGTACTTC. As protein: CASSWRTGTSDEQYF.

The CDR3 protein is CASSLNAGSSYNEQFF. CDR3 coding DNA: TGTGCCAGCAGCTTAAATGCGGGGAGCTCCTACAATGAGCAGTTCTTC. The rearrangement links TRBV7-3 to TRBJ2-1; the D gene is possibly TRBD2 (6 bases). The CDR3 totals 16 residues. V was shortened by 1 base and J by 0 bases, with 10 bases between the two germline ends. CDR1 and CDR2 (germline): SGHTA, FQGTGA.

This chain uses TRBV27 with TRBJ1-2, with 7 positions matching TRBD1. With 5 bases clipped from V and 0 bases from J, the junction kept 6 bases outside the gene matches. CDR1 and CDR2 from the germline V gene are MNHEY and SMNVEV (reference sequence). The CDR3 runs 15 residues. This CDR3 is CASSRDREANYGYTF. DNA of the CDR3: TGTGCCAGCAGTCGAGACAGGGAGGCTAACTATGGCTACACCTTC.

The chain links TRBV25-1 to TRBJ1-1; 8 nucleotides line up with TRBD1. The length of the CDR3 is 15 residues. The germline gives CDR1 MGHDK, CDR2 SYGVNS. The V and J ends lost 3 bases and 1 base, in that order; junction bases with no gene match: 4. CDR3 region: CASSDYRGSNTEAFF. CDR3 nucleotides: TGTGCCAGCAGTGACTACAGGGGGTCGAACACTGAAGCTTTCTTT. The full variable domain, its missing parts supplied by reference TRBV25-1 and TRBJ1-1, is EADIYQTPRYLVIGTGKKITLECSQTMGHDKMYWYQQDPGMELHLIHYSYGVNSTEKGDLSSESTVSRIRTEHFPLTLESARPSHTSQYLCASSDYRGSNTEAFFGQGTRLTVV.

This chain uses TRBV7-8 with TRBJ2-3; 10 positions agree with TRBD2. Unmatched junction bases numbered 5, after V lost 1 base and J lost 4 bases. Germline loops: CDR1 SGHVS, CDR2 FQNEAQ. The CDR3 sequence is 16 residues long. CDR3 DNA: TGTGCCAGCAGCTTAGGTCTAGCGGGAGAATCAGATACGCAGTATTTT. Protein product: CASSLGLAGESDTQYF.

The chain carries TRBV10-3 and TRBJ1-2, with TRBD1 matching 9 bases. V lost 4 bases to trimming and J lost 1 base; unmatched junction nucleotides: 1. This CDR3 has 14 amino acids. Germline V gene lookup returns CDR1 ENHRY and CDR2 SYGVKD. The CDR3 region is CAISGQGDNYGYTF. CDR3 in DNA: TGTGCCATCAGTGGACAGGGGGATAACTATGGCTACACCTTC.

The rearrangement uses TRBV16 and TRBJ1-2; 8 positions match TRBD1. Germline V gene sequence: CDR1 KGHSY, CDR2 FQNENV. V was pared by 4 bases and J by 7 bases, with 2 bases of the junction left unmatched. The CDR3 runs to 12 residues. The CDR3 bases are TGTGCCAGCAGCCCGACAGGGGTTGGCTACACCTTC. Protein: CASSPTGVGYTF.

This clone appeared once. The chain has TRBV19 and TRBJ1-4; maybe TRBD1 (5 bases). The CDR3 runs to 15 residues. V was clipped by 5 bases and J by 7 bases, with 17 bases between them. Germline V gives CDR1 LNHDA, CDR2 SQIVND (reference sequence). The CDR3 sequence: CASSLLWGAGEKLFF. The CDR3 DNA sequence: TGTGCCAGTAGTCTATTATGGGGCGCCGGTGAAAAACTGTTTTTT.

The chain links TRBV27 to TRBJ2-5, with 8 bases that match TRBD1. Trimming took 2 bases from V and 4 from J; bases not matched to a gene: 3. The germline V gene encodes CDR1 MNHEY and CDR2 SMNVEV (reference sequence). The CDR3 has 14 residues. In nucleotides, the CDR3 is TGTGCCAGCAGTTTAGCCAGGGGGCTAGAGACCCAGTACTTC. Residues: CASSLARGLETQYF.

The rearrangement uses TRBV5-6 and TRBJ1-1, with no clear D. CDR1 is SGHDT, CDR2 YYEEEE, per germline. This CDR3 region has 15 residues. The V gene lost 0 bases and the J gene lost 9 bases, with 18 bases spanning the gap. The CDR3 nucleotides are TGTGCCAGCAGCTTGGATTGGAGGAACCCCGCGAAAGCTTTCTTT. Translating gives CASSLDWRNPAKAFF.

This chain joins TRBV7-2 and TRBJ1-4; 11 nucleotides match TRBD1. The germline V gene has CDR1 SGHTA and CDR2 FQGNSA. This CDR3 spans 15 amino acids. Trimming took 2 bases from V and 8 from J; bases not matched to a gene: 4. This chain's CDR3 is CASSLLGTGGEKLFF. The CDR3 DNA reads as TGTGCCAGCAGCTTATTGGGGACAGGGGGGGAAAAACTGTTTTTT.

The chain links TRBV27 to TRBJ2-5; TRBD2 aligns across 10 bases. CDR3 size: 18 residues. The germline V gene has CDR1 MNHEY and CDR2 SMNVEV (reference sequence). Unmatched junction bases numbered 18, after V lost 6 bases and J lost 5 bases. The CDR3 reads CASRPTTAQREGRETQYF. CDR3 in DNA: TGTGCCAGCAGGCCCACCACAGCCCAGCGGGAGGGCCGGGAGACCCAGTACTTC.

The rearrangement links TRBV11-3 to TRBJ2-3; TRBD2 agrees at 12 bases. The V and J ends lost 5 bases and 0 bases, in that order; junction bases with no gene match: 6. CDR1 is SGHNT, CDR2 YENEEA, per germline. The CDR3 spans 17 residues. The CDR3, as DNA: TGTGCCAGCAGCACCGGACTAGCGGGGACTAGCACAGATACGCAGTATTTT. It specifies CASSTGLAGTSTDTQYF.

V gene TRBV11-2 combines with J gene TRBJ2-7; D unclear. V lost 1 base to trimming and J lost 5 bases, with 18 bases between them. The CDR3 length is 16 residues. CDR1 and CDR2 (germline): SGHAT, FQNNGV. In DNA form, the CDR3 reads TGTGCCAGCAGCTTAGGGGTAACTCTGCCAGGTGACGAGCAGTACTTC. Its protein product is CASSLGVTLPGDEQYF.

This clone has more than one count but fewer than ten. The CDR3: CASSISQGSYTF. The CDR3 DNA is TGTGCCAGTAGTATCTCCCAGGGGAGCTACACCTTC. V is TRBV19 and J is TRBJ1-2; possible D gene TRBD1, 6 bases. CDR1 is LNHDA and CDR2 is SQIVND in the germline V gene (reference sequence). The ends were cut back, 3 bases at V and 9 bases at J, with 11 bases in the middle. This CDR3 contains 12 residues.